A single T cell receptor (beta chain) is shown here with its context. The source of the sample is a study of blood T cell repertoires in COVID-19. The overall study: Acute and convalescent COVID-19 samples came from the United States, Italy and Spain.

In the original processing: Reference gene primer amplification gave estimated nucleated cell counts. Measured with immunoSEQ multiplex PCR; TCRdb has only the in-frame clones, and not every one. That table is the source of V, J and clone size, and D and trimming were worked out from the DNA. The sample lists under 130,000 clones; roughly 85% were seen once. Germline V lookup: CDR1 LGHDT, CDR2 YNNKEL (reference sequence). The CDR3 extends over 13 amino acids. V lost 4 bases, J lost 7 bases, and 3 bases stayed unmatched. Sequencing used peripheral blood. The gene calls are TRBV3-1 (or the pseudogene TRBV3-2) and TRBJ1-3, with 8 bases lining up with TRBD1. This receptor was taken from a woman at least 80 years old with acute or convalescent COVID-19. DNA of the CDR3: TGTGCCAGCAGCCCTCGACAGGGGAACACCATATATTTT. Protein: CASSPRQGNTIYF.